The clone carrying this T cell receptor beta chain has just a few counts. The data were taken from a study of blood T cell repertoires in COVID-19. The authors' processing: Counts of nucleated cells, estimated from reference gene primer amplification, were obtained. Here immunoSEQ multiplex PCR was the method, and the copy in TCRdb shows in-frame clones only, minus some. D and trimming come from the DNA, and the V and J calls and clone size come from that table. The sample yields some 90,000 clones, approximately 84% seen once. The CDR3 length is 16 residues. Germline CDR1 reads MGHDK; CDR2 reads SYGVNS. V lost 4 bases and J 0 bases, leaving 15 bases between the germline ends.

Material for sequencing was peripheral blood. This receptor was taken from a man aged 60 to 69 with acute or convalescent COVID-19. V and J are TRBV25-1 and TRBJ1-2; D may be TRBD1 (6 bases). The CDR3 region has the DNA TGTGCCAGCAGTGGGCAGGGGATCCTAGCTAACTATGGCTACACCTTC. Its protein is CASSGQGILANYGYTF.